The rows below give T cell receptor beta chains drawn from one sample of a study of metastatic and nonmetastatic thyroid tumors. Using MiXCR, TCRdb re-called clones from the PCR reads. The sample has around 26,000 clones; around an eighth are singletons. The sequenced sample was blood. These receptors originate from a female donor with papillary thyroid cancer or a benign thyroid nodule (not recorded which). Some clones in this sample may be carry-over from other donors' samples. The conserved cysteine and the conserved F or W are not part of the CDR3 here. Each record gives: D gene, J gene, V gene, clone size, CDR3 protein. A D gene is named only where the DNA matches it firmly. Clone size is stated in some rows and not others, as once, few, many or a class when expanded.

TRBD1,TRBJ2-3,TRBV5-4,few,ASSSRGGLGDTQY
NA,TRBJ2-1,TRBV12-3/TRBV12-4,many,ASSLVLNEQF
NA,TRBJ2-3,TRBV7-2,many,ASSLRDTQY
NA,TRBJ2-7,TRBV7-2,many,ASSPSRGHTYEQY
TRBD1,TRBJ1-2,TRBV5-6,once,ASSPDRFGYT
NA,TRBJ2-5,TRBV6-1,many,ASRDTLEETQY
NA,TRBJ2-5,TRBV6-1,many,ASSLTGRETQY
TRBD1,TRBJ2-7,TRBV28,many,ASSFATGAYEQY
NA,TRBJ1-4,TRBV5-1,few,ASSPGIDLKEKLF
TRBD2,TRBJ2-2,TRBV6-1,many,ASRRLAGVTGELF
TRBD1,TRBJ2-7,TRBV6-1,many,ASRAPGQTYEQY
NA,TRBJ2-3,TRBV10-3,NA,AGGAGVSTDTQY
TRBD2,TRBJ2-3,TRBV11-2,NA,ASSPMASGRAGIRDTQY
NA,TRBJ2-3,TRBV6-2/TRBV6-3,medium-sized,ASGPSGTDTQY
NA,TRBJ2-5,TRBV2,many,ATSVRAGGHRSGKQETQY
TRBD2,TRBJ2-5,TRBV28,many,ASRLAGGIIQETQY
NA,TRBJ2-1,TRBV6-2/TRBV6-3,NA,ASILGRTQGLRVHNEQF
NA,TRBJ2-5,TRBV4-1,many,ASSQYTFQETQY
TRBD2,TRBJ2-7,TRBV4-1,many,ASSQAGGSRGYEQY
NA,TRBJ1-2,TRBV15,many,ATSRDEILYT
NA,TRBJ1-3,TRBV11-2,NA,ASSLEQGGRGNTIY
NA,TRBJ1-2,TRBV12-3/TRBV12-4,many,ASSPNSYGYT
NA,TRBJ1-1,TRBV28,many,ASSDHQGSTEAF
NA,TRBJ1-2,TRBV5-4,NA,ASSRNQYGYT
NA,TRBJ1-2,TRBV20-1,NA,SARGGGQNGYT
NA,TRBJ1-3,TRBV11-2,few,ASSPSRMSSGNTIY
TRBD1,TRBJ1-6,TRBV5-1,many,ASSTGGSTDYNSPLH
NA,TRBJ1-1,TRBV7-9,many,ASSVQNTEAF
NA,TRBJ1-2,TRBV30,many,AWSEKWGYT
TRBD2,TRBJ2-7,TRBV19,many,ASSIQGLAGVGGFYEQY
NA,TRBJ2-3,TRBV12-3/TRBV12-4,many,ASSLFTSRDLTDTQY
TRBD1,TRBJ1-3,TRBV12-3/TRBV12-4,few,ASLQGAPVNTIY
NA,TRBJ2-1,TRBV20-1,many,SARNRASYNEQF
TRBD2,TRBJ2-3,TRBV6-1,medium-sized,ASSSGGRVY
TRBD1,TRBJ1-2,TRBV12-3/TRBV12-4,many,ASSRVPGQTSDGYT
NA,TRBJ1-2,TRBV12-3/TRBV12-4,medium-sized,ASSLKGWGRVRYGYT
NA,TRBJ2-5,TRBV15,few,ATSRDSGTSDIQY
TRBD1,TRBJ2-7,TRBV11-2,medium-sized,ASSTRGPAYEQY
NA,TRBJ2-1,TRBV7-9,many,ASSWNRFGYNEQF
NA,TRBJ2-2,TRBV30,many,ACSTGANTGELF
NA,TRBJ2-4,TRBV6-2/TRBV6-3,many,ASSPLDGALAKNIQY
NA,TRBJ1-3,TRBV18,many,ASSPLKGQNSGNTIY
NA,TRBJ1-5,TRBV7-8,many,ASSLGLGQPQH
TRBD1,TRBJ2-1,TRBV5-4,many,ASSLGTGLGSYNEQF
NA,TRBJ1-2,TRBV28,many,ASSAGPGYT
NA,TRBJ1-6,TRBV20-1,many,SAARANSPLH
TRBD1,TRBJ2-3,TRBV24-1,many,ATSDRTGGDTQY
NA,TRBJ2-7,TRBV11-2,NA,ASSPQRVGTTTGKQY
TRBD1,TRBJ2-1,TRBV28,many,ASSLFRGRHEQF
NA,TRBJ2-7,TRBV10-3,NA,AISESVTGPRSYEQY
NA,TRBJ1-3,TRBV20-1,many,SARDTGGSGNTIY
NA,TRBJ1-1,TRBV3-1,NA,ASSQDPPPGNTEAF
NA,TRBJ1-1,TRBV20-1,many,SARVQGGNEAF
NA,TRBJ2-1,TRBV6-1,many,ASSPNEQYSYNEQF
TRBD1,TRBJ1-2,TRBV6-6,NA,ASSYSTGQGYDGYT